The 20 T cell receptor beta chains below come from one sample, sequenced in a study of T cell responses to AZD1222 COVID-19 vaccine. Generated by immunoSEQ multiplex PCR, the TCRdb table keeps only in-frame clones and is missing some. This sample yields over 120,000 clones, of which approximately 91% are seen a single time; about 5.4% belongs to the top ten. The starting material was peripheral blood, obtained 28 days after the second dose of the MenACWY control vaccine. These receptors all stem from an adult who received the MenACWY meningococcal vaccine as a control.

V usage is TRBV19 and J usage is TRBJ1-1; 8 nucleotides align to TRBD1. The CDR3 spans 12 residues. Germline assignment: CDR1 LNHDA and CDR2 SQIVND (reference sequence). V lost 5 bases to trimming and J lost 10 bases; unmatched junction nucleotides: 6. CDR3 DNA sequence: TGTGCCAGTAGTGTCATCAGGGGGCTAGCTTTCTTT. Protein product: CASSVIRGLAFF.

J is TRBJ1-1 and V is TRBV5-4; 8 nucleotides line up with TRBD1. The germline gives CDR1 SGHNT, CDR2 YYREEE (reference sequence). Trimming at V came to 2 bases and at J to 11 bases, leaving 11 bases not matched to a gene. The CDR3 has 14 residues. CDR3 DNA: TGTGCCAGCAGCTTTGTTGGGGTGACAGGGGAGGCTTTCTTT. Amino acid sequence: CASSFVGVTGEAFF.

The chain uses TRBV25-1 and TRBJ1-2; 11 positions match TRBD1. The CDR3 extends over 12 amino acids. The junction had 3 bases not matched to a gene; V was cut back by 7 bases and J by 8 bases. Germline-derived CDR1 and CDR2 are MGHDK and SYGVNS. CDR3 sequence reads: CASKDRGQGYTF. The CDR3 nucleotides read TGTGCCAGCAAGGACAGGGGGCAAGGCTACACCTTC.

V gene TRBV21-1 combines with J gene TRBJ2-3; whether TRBD2, the table's D call, matches the DNA was not checked. TRBV21-1 is a pseudogene. The CDR3 is 21 residues long. The CDR3 reads CASSKGGLANRPRLKADTQYF. DNA for the CDR3: TGTGCCAGCAGCAAAGGGGGACTAGCCAACCGACCACGTCTTAAAGCAGATACGCAGTATTTT.

The rearrangement uses TRBV5-4 and TRBJ1-6; D is unclear. The CDR3 covers 13 residues. Germline CDR1 is SGHNT and CDR2 is YYREEE (reference sequence). Trimming removed 1 base at V and 8 bases at J, with 7 bases between. This CDR3 reads CASSLYRDSPLHF. Here the CDR3 DNA reads TGTGCCAGCAGCTTGTATCGGGATTCACCCCTCCACTTT.

This clone was counted a single time. The chain joins TRBV15 to TRBJ1-2, with unresolved D. Germline V gives CDR1 LNHNV, CDR2 YYDKDF (reference sequence). With 0 bases removed from V and 8 bases from J, the gap between germline ends came to 13 bases. The length of the CDR3 is 14 residues. The CDR3 loop is CATSRDWGGWGYTF. CDR3 in DNA: TGTGCCACCAGCAGAGATTGGGGTGGATGGGGCTACACCTTC.

This clone was recorded a few times. Within the sample, other DNA sequences also encode this same CDR3. In DNA form, the CDR3 reads TGCAGCGTTGGATGGAGTAATGAAAAACTGTTTTTT. This encodes CSVGWSNEKLFF. The chain has TRBV29-1 and TRBJ1-4, with D unresolved. Trimming pared 4 bases from V and 4 bases from J, leaving 7 bases between. Germline CDR1 SQVTM, CDR2 ANQGSEA. The CDR3 extends over 12 amino acids.

V gene TRBV4-3 combines with J gene TRBJ1-4; weak D call: TRBD1 (6 bases). The germline V gene has CDR1 LGHNA and CDR2 YSLEER. V lost 0 bases to trimming and J lost 5 bases, with 16 bases between them. The CDR3 is 17 amino acids. The CDR3 region has the DNA TGCGCCAGCAGCCAAGAGGGGAGGGGGGTAAAGAATGAAAAACTGTTTTTT. The encoded protein is CASSQEGRGVKNEKLFF.

This rearrangement joins TRBV5-6 to TRBJ1-4; the match to TRBD1 covers 10 bases. The J segment lost 7 bases and the V segment lost 5 bases, leaving 5 bases of the junction unmatched. CDR1 SGHDT and CDR2 YYEEEE come from the germline V gene. The CDR3 is 14 amino acids. The CDR3 loop reads CASSRGQGPEKLFF. Here the CDR3 DNA reads TGTGCCAGCAGTCGGGGACAGGGGCCTGAAAAACTGTTTTTT.

This sequence joins TRBV19 and TRBJ1-3; D remains unclear. The CDR3 totals 13 residues. With 3 bases removed from V and 4 bases from J, the gap between germline ends came to 7 bases. Germline assignment: CDR1 LNHDA and CDR2 SQIVND (reference sequence). CDR3 sequence: CASSIVRGNTIYF. CDR3 in DNA: TGTGCCAGTAGTATCGTAAGAGGAAACACCATATATTTT.

The gene calls are TRBV28 and TRBJ2-7, with a weak D call TRBD1 (5 bases). The V end lost 7 bases, the J end lost 0 bases, and 10 bases lay between the germline ends. Germline V gene data show CDR1 as MDHEN and CDR2 as SYDVKM. This CDR3 contains 13 residues. CDR3 sequence: CASTRGHSYEQYF. CDR3 coding DNA: TGTGCCAGCACAAGGGGCCACTCCTACGAGCAGTACTTC. Complete variable domain (other parts from reference TRBV28 and TRBJ2-7): DVKVTQSSRYLVKRTGEKVFLECVQDMDHENMFWYRQDPGLGLRLIYFSYDVKMKEKGDIPEGYSVSREKKERFSLILESASTNQTSMYLCASTRGHSYEQYFGPGTRLTVT.

This rearrangement joins TRBV18 to TRBJ1-1; 8 bases agree with TRBD1. Germline V gives CDR1 KGHSH, CDR2 LQKENI. With 3 bases clipped from V and 4 bases from J, the junction kept 1 base outside the gene matches. The CDR3 has 13 residues. The CDR3 nucleotides are TGTGCCAGCTCACCTGGACAGGGCACTGAAGCTTTCTTT. Translation: CASSPGQGTEAFF.

The CDR3 sequence: CASSQAGHPNQPQHF. As DNA, the CDR3 is TGTGCCAGCAGCCAAGCCGGACACCCAAATCAGCCCCAGCATTTT. V usage is TRBV4-2 and J usage is TRBJ1-5; D is perhaps TRBD1 (5 bases). The V gene lost 1 base and the J gene lost 4 bases, with 11 bases spanning the gap. Germline V gene lookup returns CDR1 LGHNA and CDR2 YNFKEQ. The CDR3 length is 15 residues.

This clone has a single count. This chain's CDR3 is CASSESWNTEAFF. In DNA, the CDR3 is TGTGCCAGCAGTGAATCGTGGAACACTGAAGCTTTCTTT. This chain uses TRBV6-1 with TRBJ1-1; D is unclear. V was pared by 2 bases and J by 1 base, with 5 bases between. Germline-derived CDR1 and CDR2 are MNHNS and SASEGT. There are 13 residues in the CDR3.

The chain links TRBV10-2 to TRBJ1-5; 7 bases match TRBD1. J gave up 3 bases and V 7 bases, and 3 bases lay outside the gene matches. Germline V CDR1 and CDR2: WSHSY, SAAADI. The CDR3 spans 13 residues. The CDR3 here is CASTGQFNQPQHF. The CDR3 DNA sequence: TGCGCCAGCACGGGACAGTTCAATCAGCCCCAGCATTTT.

The chain links TRBV7-2 to TRBJ2-7; D unresolved. V lost 6 bases and J 3 bases, leaving 18 bases between the germline ends. The CDR3 sequence is 15 residues long. CDR1 and CDR2 from the germline V gene are SGHTA and FQGNSA. The CDR3 DNA sequence: TGTGCCAGCAGAGAAAGGGAACAGCGAAACTACGAGCAGTACTTC. Its translation: CASREREQRNYEQYF.

V gene TRBV5-1 combines with J gene TRBJ1-4; D is perhaps TRBD1 (6 bases). The CDR3 is 15 amino acids. The V end was cut by 4 bases, the J end by 7 bases, with 17 bases between. Germline values: CDR1 SGHRS, CDR2 YFSETQ. Here the CDR3 DNA reads TGCGCCAGCAGCGGGGAGGGACATGGGGGTGAAAAACTGTTTTTT. It translates to CASSGEGHGGEKLFF.

This chain uses TRBV7-2 with TRBJ1-1; the D is unclear. Germline lookup yields CDR1 SGHTA and CDR2 FQGNSA. This CDR3 spans 15 amino acids. Trimming removed 1 base from V and 4 bases from J, with 13 bases in between. CDR3 in DNA: TGTGCCAGCAGCTTAGTAGTTACGGTGGTCACTGAAGCTTTCTTT. Protein: CASSLVVTVVTEAFF.

This chain uses TRBV15 with TRBJ2-1; D is uncertain. The germline V and J ends were trimmed by 0 bases and 10 bases, with 10 bases remaining between them. The CDR3 has 13 residues. CDR1 LNHNV and CDR2 YYDKDF come from the germline V gene (reference sequence). This CDR3 is CATSREGGREQFF. The CDR3 DNA reads TGTGCCACCAGCAGAGAAGGCGGCAGGGAGCAGTTCTTC. Together with reference TRBV15 and TRBJ2-1, the CDR3 gives the full variable domain: DAMVIQNPRYQVTQFGKPVTLSCSQTLNHNVMYWYQQKSSQAPKLLFHYYDKDFNNEADTPDNFQSRRPNTSFCFLDIRSPGLGDTAMYLCATSREGGREQFFGPGTRLTVL.

V is TRBV18 and J is TRBJ1-6; 9 nucleotides match TRBD1. This CDR3 has 15 residues. V lost 3 bases, J lost 8 bases, and 5 bases stayed unmatched. The germline V gene encodes CDR1 KGHSH and CDR2 LQKENI. Here the CDR3 reads CASSPRTGEYSPLHF. The DNA of the CDR3 is TGTGCCAGCTCACCCCGGACAGGGGAATATTCACCCCTCCACTTT. The variable domain in full, with the rest retrieved from reference TRBV18 and TRBJ1-6, is NAGVMQNPRHLVRRRGQEARLRCSPMKGHSHVYWYRQLPEEGLKFMVYLQKENIIDESGMPKERFSAEFPKEGPSILRIQQVVRGDSAAYFCASSPRTGEYSPLHFGNGTRLTVT.